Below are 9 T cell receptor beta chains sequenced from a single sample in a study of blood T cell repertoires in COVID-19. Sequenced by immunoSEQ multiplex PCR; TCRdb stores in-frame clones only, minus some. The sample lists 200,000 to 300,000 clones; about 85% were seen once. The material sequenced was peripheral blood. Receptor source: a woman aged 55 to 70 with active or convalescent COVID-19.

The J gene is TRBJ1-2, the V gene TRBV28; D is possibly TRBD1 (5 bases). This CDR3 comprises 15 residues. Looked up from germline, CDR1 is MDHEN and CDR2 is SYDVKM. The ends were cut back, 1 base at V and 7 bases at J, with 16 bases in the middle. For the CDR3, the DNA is TGTGCCAGCAGTTTATCCGCCAGGGTGGGAGGTGGCTACACCTTC. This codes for CASSLSARVGGGYTF.

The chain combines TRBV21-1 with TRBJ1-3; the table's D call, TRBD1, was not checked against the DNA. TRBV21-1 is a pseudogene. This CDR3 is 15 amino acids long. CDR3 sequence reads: CASSLDRVSGNTIYF. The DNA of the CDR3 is TGTGCCAGCAGCCTCGACAGGGTCTCTGGAAACACCATATATTTT.

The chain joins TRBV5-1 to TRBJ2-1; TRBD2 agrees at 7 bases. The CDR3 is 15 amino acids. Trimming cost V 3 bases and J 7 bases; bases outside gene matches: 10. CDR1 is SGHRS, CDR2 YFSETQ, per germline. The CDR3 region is CASSSNGLDGNEQFF. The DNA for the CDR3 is TGCGCCAGCAGCTCGAACGGACTAGATGGGAATGAGCAGTTCTTC.

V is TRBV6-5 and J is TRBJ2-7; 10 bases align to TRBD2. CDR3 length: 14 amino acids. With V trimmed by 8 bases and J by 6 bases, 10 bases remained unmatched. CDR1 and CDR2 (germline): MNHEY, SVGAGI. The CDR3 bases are TGTGCCAGCTCCTTTGGCCAGCGGGGGGGCGAGCAGTACGTC. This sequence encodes CASSFGQRGGEQYV.

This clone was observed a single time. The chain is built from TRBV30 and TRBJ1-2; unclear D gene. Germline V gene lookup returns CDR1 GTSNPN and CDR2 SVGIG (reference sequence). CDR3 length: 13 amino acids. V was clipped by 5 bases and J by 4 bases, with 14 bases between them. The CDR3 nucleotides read TGTGCCTGGCGGGAAGACGGTCTCTATGGCTACACCTTC. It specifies CAWREDGLYGYTF.

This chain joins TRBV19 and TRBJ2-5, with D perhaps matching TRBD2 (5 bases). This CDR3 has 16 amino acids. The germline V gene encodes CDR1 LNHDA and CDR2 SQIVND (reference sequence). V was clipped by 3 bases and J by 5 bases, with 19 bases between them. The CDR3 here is CASSISRRSTGETQYF. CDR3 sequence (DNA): TGTGCCAGTAGTATCAGTAGGCGGTCGACGGGGGAGACCCAGTACTTC. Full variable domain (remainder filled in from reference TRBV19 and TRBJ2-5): DGGITQSPKYLFRKEGQNVTLSCEQNLNHDAMYWYRQDPGQGLRLIYYSQIVNDFQKGDIAEGYSVSREKKESFPLTVTSAQKNPTAFYLCASSISRRSTGETQYFGPGTRLLVL.

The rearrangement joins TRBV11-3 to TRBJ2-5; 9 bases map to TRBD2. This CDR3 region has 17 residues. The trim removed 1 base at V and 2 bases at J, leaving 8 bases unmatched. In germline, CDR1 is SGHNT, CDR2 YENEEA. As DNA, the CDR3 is TGTGCCAGCAGCTTAGGGCGACTAGCGGAGGAGCAAGAGACCCAGTACTTC. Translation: CASSLGRLAEEQETQYF.

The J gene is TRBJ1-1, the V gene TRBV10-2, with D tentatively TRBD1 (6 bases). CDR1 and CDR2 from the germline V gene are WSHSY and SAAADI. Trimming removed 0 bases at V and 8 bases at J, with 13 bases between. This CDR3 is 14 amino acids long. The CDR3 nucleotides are TGCGCCAGCAGTGAGTCGCGGTCAGGGGCCGAAGCTTTCTTT. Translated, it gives CASSESRSGAEAFF.

In DNA form, the CDR3 reads TGTGCCATCAGTAGGGGGCGCGACACTGAAGCTTTCTTT. It encodes CAISRGRDTEAFF. This chain connects TRBV10-3 to TRBJ1-1; 7 nucleotides match TRBD1. Losses at the gene ends were 5 bases for V and 3 bases for J; bases not matched to a gene: 3. The CDR3 runs to 13 residues. CDR1 and CDR2 (germline): ENHRY, SYGVKD.